The 24 T cell receptor beta chains below all came from one sample that was sequenced in a study of long-term antiretroviral therapy in people with HIV. With survey level as its setting, the immunoSEQ assay was v3.0. Profiling relied on immunoSEQ multiplex PCR, and the TCRdb table lists in-frame clones only, not all of them. The table records some 2,500 clones, 70% to 80% of them present only once. The sequencing used unsorted PBMCs, collected 0.4 years before starting antiretroviral therapy. Source of these receptors: a woman in her thirties or forties with HIV.

V gene TRBV7-8 combines with J gene TRBJ2-5, with 7 bases identical to TRBD2. V lost 1 base and J lost 1; bases outside the gene matches: 3. Germline CDR1 is SGHVS and CDR2 is FQNEAQ. This CDR3 has 15 residues. The CDR3: CASSLVSGAQETQYF. DNA of the CDR3: TGTGCCAGCAGCTTAGTAAGCGGGGCCCAAGAGACCCAGTACTTC.

In DNA form, the CDR3 reads TGTGCCAGCAGCTCCGGGACAGGGCGATACGAGCAGTACTTC. Translating it yields CASSSGTGRYEQYF. The V and J genes are TRBV7-2 and TRBJ2-7; 9 bases match TRBD1. After removal of 4 bases from V and 4 bases from J, the junction contained 5 bases not matched to a gene. Germline V gene sequence: CDR1 SGHTA, CDR2 FQGNSA. CDR3 length: 14 residues.

The chain employs TRBV7-2 and TRBJ2-7; the D gene is possibly TRBD2 (5 bases). Germline lookup yields CDR1 SGHTA and CDR2 FQGNSA. The CDR3 is 14 residues long. Trimming shortened V by 3 bases and J by 0 bases, and 9 bases separated the two germline ends. The CDR3 region is CASSLTTASYEQYF. The CDR3 coding sequence is TGTGCCAGCAGCTTGACTACCGCCTCCTACGAGCAGTACTTC.

This clone was detected once. The V gene is TRBV27, the J gene TRBJ1-2; D is ambiguous. CDR1 is MNHEY and CDR2 is SMNVEV in the germline V gene (reference sequence). The CDR3 is 14 residues long. Trimming took off 0 bases at V and 5 bases at J, with 10 bases between the two ends. CDR3 loop: CASSLSVGEYGYTF. CDR3 nucleotide sequence: TGTGCCAGCAGTTTATCAGTGGGAGAATATGGCTACACCTTC.

The chain couples TRBV11-2 to TRBJ2-1; D gene unclear. From germline, CDR1 is SGHAT and CDR2 FQNNGV. The length of the CDR3 is 15 residues. The ends were cut back, 0 bases at V and 2 bases at J, with 8 bases in the middle. The DNA of the CDR3 is TGTGCCAGCAGCTTAGATGGGGTGGCCTACAATGAGCAGTTCTTC. This translates into CASSLDGVAYNEQFF. The entire variable domain, with the rest obtained from reference TRBV11-2 and TRBJ2-1, is as follows: EAGVAQSPRYKIIEKRQSVAFWCNPISGHATLYWYQQILGQGPKLLIQFQNNGVVDDSQLPKDRFSAERLKGVDSTLKIQPAKLEDSAVYLCASSLDGVAYNEQFFGPGTRLTVL.

The V and J genes are TRBV4-2 and TRBJ2-7; 10 nucleotides match TRBD2. There are 15 residues in the CDR3. Germline V gene sequence: CDR1 LGHNA, CDR2 YNFKEQ. The junction had 5 bases not matched to a gene; V was cut back by 0 bases and J by 6 bases. The CDR3 DNA follows: TGTGCCAGCAGCCAAGACGGAGGACTAGCGGCCGAGCAGTACTTC. It encodes CASSQDGGLAAEQYF.

The chain employs TRBV19 and TRBJ2-6, with D perhaps being TRBD1 or TRBD2 (5 bases each). The V gene's germline CDR1 is LNHDA and CDR2 SQIVND (reference sequence). This CDR3 spans 24 amino acids. Trimming stripped 7 bases from V and 2 bases from J, with 39 bases between. The CDR3 nucleotides are TGTGCCAGTACACCCGACGGACACGGGAACATCCCCAACGCTGCGCGGACTGGGGCCAACGTCCTGACTTTC. Its translation: CASTPDGHGNIPNAARTGANVLTF. The entire variable domain, with the rest obtained from reference TRBV19 and TRBJ2-6, is as follows: DGGITQSPKYLFRKEGQNVTLSCEQNLNHDAMYWYRQDPGQGLRLIYYSQIVNDFQKGDIAEGYSVSREKKESFPLTVTSAQKNPTAFYLCASTPDGHGNIPNAARTGANVLTFGAGSRLTVL.

V and J are TRBV7-7 and TRBJ2-2; 9 nucleotides agree with TRBD1. The germline V gene encodes CDR1 SSHAT and CDR2 FNYEAQ (reference sequence). V lost 5 bases and J lost 6; bases outside the gene matches: 7. The CDR3 sequence is 15 residues long. CDR3 in amino acids: CASSPTGGSSGELFF. The CDR3 nucleotides are TGTGCCAGCAGCCCAACAGGGGGCTCTTCCGGGGAGCTGTTTTTT.

This clone was counted a single time. The gene calls are TRBV5-1 and TRBJ1-4, with 7 nucleotides matching TRBD1. From germline, CDR1 is SGHRS and CDR2 YFSETQ. The CDR3 is 15 residues long. The trim removed 0 bases at V and 1 base at J, leaving 0 bases unmatched. The CDR3 protein is CASSLGQGTNEKLFF. The CDR3 coding sequence is TGCGCCAGCAGCTTGGGACAGGGAACTAATGAAAAACTGTTTTTT.

As to this clone: The sample holds other DNA sequences that translate to the same CDR3. The V and J genes are TRBV5-4 and TRBJ2-5; D is ambiguous. Trimming took 0 bases from V and 3 from J, leaving 6 bases between them. Per germline, CDR1 SGHNT and CDR2 YYREEE (reference sequence). The CDR3 has 13 residues. The CDR3 protein is CASSLEAEETQYF. CDR3 bases: TGTGCCAGCAGCTTGGAGGCTGAAGAGACCCAGTACTTC.

The rearrangement joins TRBV2 to TRBJ2-4, with 10 bases that match TRBD2. V shed 6 bases, J shed 11 bases, and the junction held 10 bases outside the gene matches. The CDR3 sequence is 14 residues long. Germline CDR1 reads SNHLY; CDR2 reads FYNNEI. CDR3 sequence (DNA): TGTGCCAGCAGAGATACTAGCGGGAAAGATGTTCAGTACTTC. Amino acid sequence: CASRDTSGKDVQYF.

Judged by abundance, this clone is large (0.1 to 1%). The sample carries other DNA sequences with the same CDR3. This sequence joins TRBV7-9 and TRBJ1-1; D is unclear. The ends were cut back, 5 bases at V and 5 bases at J, with 9 bases in the middle. The CDR3 totals 12 residues. Germline CDR1 SEHNR, CDR2 FQNEAQ (reference sequence). CDR3 protein: CASSPGGTEAFF. In DNA form, the CDR3 reads TGTGCCAGCAGCCCGGGAGGGACTGAAGCTTTCTTT.

This chain links TRBV5-4 with TRBJ2-1; 11 positions match TRBD2. Germline CDR1 SGHNT, CDR2 YYREEE (reference sequence). This CDR3 has 15 amino acids. The trim removed 4 bases at V and 4 bases at J, leaving 4 bases unmatched. As DNA, the CDR3 is TGTGCCAGCAGCGAGACTAGCGGGACGTACAATGAGCAGTTCTTC. Translated, it gives CASSETSGTYNEQFF.

V and J are TRBV7-2 and TRBJ2-2; no firm D call. Per the germline V gene, CDR1 is SGHTA and CDR2 is FQGNSA. Trimming removed 4 bases at V and 3 bases at J, with 6 bases between. The length of the CDR3 is 13 residues. The CDR3 bases are TGTGCCAGCAGCTCCCGTGACACCGGGGAGCTGTTTTTT. It translates to CASSSRDTGELFF. The variable domain in full, with the rest retrieved from reference TRBV7-2 and TRBJ2-2, is GAGVSQSPSNKVTEKGKDVELRCDPISGHTALYWYRQSLGQGLEFLIYFQGNSAPDKSGLPSDRFSAERTGGSVSTLTIQRTQQEDSAVYLCASSSRDTGELFFGEGSRLTVL.

The chain carries TRBV4-3 and TRBJ2-5, with 7 bases lining up with TRBD2. This CDR3 region has 16 residues. Germline assignment: CDR1 LGHNA and CDR2 YSLEER. Trimming at V came to 0 bases and at J to 3 bases, leaving 7 bases not matched to a gene. The CDR3 sequence is CASSQDLGLAEETQYF. CDR3 sequence (DNA): TGCGCCAGCAGCCAAGATCTAGGGCTAGCGGAAGAGACCCAGTACTTC.

This clone was seen a single time. The V and J genes are TRBV29-1 and TRBJ1-4; D is uncertain. The V end was cut by 4 bases, the J end by 10 bases, with 10 bases between. CDR1 is SQVTM, CDR2 ANQGSEA, per germline. There are 11 residues in the CDR3. The CDR3 reads CSVGFAGKLFF. The CDR3 DNA reads as TGCAGCGTTGGTTTCGCGGGAAAACTGTTTTTT.

This clone showed up just a few times. The V call is TRBV18, the J call TRBJ1-1; perhaps TRBD1 as D (5 bases). Germline CDR1 KGHSH, CDR2 LQKENI. This CDR3 has 14 amino acids. The V end was cut by 0 bases, the J end by 2 bases, with 7 bases between. The CDR3 bases are TGTGCCAGCTCACCACCGCAGGGAAACACTGAAGCTTTCTTT. This codes for CASSPPQGNTEAFF.

This rearrangement joins TRBV9 to TRBJ1-2, with 7 bases aligning to TRBD1. There are 15 residues in the CDR3. Germline lookup yields CDR1 SGDLS and CDR2 YYNGEE. V lost 0 bases and J lost 3; bases outside the gene matches: 5. CDR3 amino acids: CASSVGGGGHYGYTF. CDR3 in DNA: TGTGCCAGCAGCGTAGGAGGAGGGGGCCACTATGGCTACACCTTC.

The gene calls are TRBV11-1 and TRBJ1-2; D gene ambiguous. The V gene's germline CDR1 is SGHAT and CDR2 FQDESV (reference sequence). V lost 3 bases and J lost 0, with 11 bases in between. The CDR3 is 15 residues long. CDR3 sequence (DNA): TGTGCCAGCAGCTTCGGTCGGGCAACTAACTATGGCTACACCTTC. This encodes CASSFGRATNYGYTF. Drawing the rest from reference TRBV11-1 and TRBJ1-2, the complete variable domain is EAEVAQSPRYKITEKSQAVAFWCDPISGHATLYWYRQILGQGPELLVQFQDESVVDDSQLPKDRFSAERLKGVDSTLKIQPAELGDSAMYLCASSFGRATNYGYTFGSGTRLTVV.

In this sample, this clone turned up once. The rearrangement links TRBV5-1 to TRBJ1-1; 9 bases line up with TRBD1. There are 16 residues in the CDR3. Germline V CDR1 and CDR2: SGHRS, YFSETQ. Unmatched junction bases numbered 7, after V lost 4 bases and J lost 0 bases. The CDR3 sequence is CASSLGQGPMNTEAFF. The CDR3 bases are TGCGCCAGCAGCCTAGGACAGGGGCCGATGAACACTGAAGCTTTCTTT.

The rearrangement uses TRBV11-1 and TRBJ1-1; D is uncertain. The CDR3 totals 13 residues. The V gene's germline CDR1 is SGHAT and CDR2 FQDESV (reference sequence). Trimming removed 5 bases at V and 1 base at J, with 8 bases between. The CDR3 DNA is TGTGCCAGCAGCGCGGACCCGAACACTGAAGCTTTCTTT. This codes for CASSADPNTEAFF.

The chain is built from TRBV7-2 and TRBJ1-2; 7 bases line up with TRBD1. Germline loops: CDR1 SGHTA, CDR2 FQGNSA. This CDR3 comprises 15 residues. With V trimmed by 2 bases and J by 5 bases, 8 bases remained unmatched. Written as DNA, the CDR3 is TGTGCCAGCAGCTTACTTCCAGGGGGGATGTATGGCTACACCTTC. Translated, it gives CASSLLPGGMYGYTF.

V gene TRBV4-3 combines with J gene TRBJ2-7, with 9 bases aligning to TRBD1. CDR3 size: 15 residues. V was pared by 4 bases and J by 4 bases, with 8 bases of the junction left unmatched. The germline CDR1 and CDR2 sequences are LGHNA and YSLEER. The CDR3 reads CASSLFPGQGYEQYF. The DNA for the CDR3 is TGCGCCAGCAGCCTCTTCCCGGGACAGGGTTACGAGCAGTACTTC.

This chain links TRBV7-3 with TRBJ2-6, with no clear D. CDR3 length equals 13 residues. CDR1 is SGHTA, CDR2 FQGTGA, per germline. V shed 3 bases and J shed 2 bases, with 2 bases lying between them. CDR3 coding DNA: TGTGCCAGCAGCTTCACTGGGGCCAACGTCCTGACTTTC. The encoded protein is CASSFTGANVLTF.